This T cell receptor (beta chain) came from a study of T cells in Graves' hyperthyroidism and ophthalmopathy. Looking at the study overall: Peripheral blood was acquired at first diagnosis, ahead of any therapy whatsoever.

What was amplified from RNA transcripts were TCR beta CDR3 regions. The HTBI primer set served for first-round RT-PCR of the TCR CDR3. TCRdb reanalysed the multiplex PCR reads using MiXCR and keeps one entry per CDR3 protein. The table records hundreds of thousands of distinct CDR3 sequences, around 15% of them present only once. CDR3 length equals 17 residues. The germline gives CDR1 MNHEY, CDR2 SMNVEV (reference sequence). V shed 0 bases and J shed 2 bases, with 17 bases lying between them. Graves' hyperthyroidism was deemed stable absent ophthalmopathy progression within 18 months. Patients aged 18 to 65 had newly diagnosed hyperthyroidism of under 2 months' duration. The authors obtained PBMCs from 7.5 to 10 ml of fresh peripheral blood. This clonotype has at least ten counts.

This clonotype was sampled from a woman aged 25 to 39 with Graves' hyperthyroidism. Sequenced sample: blood. The genes are TRBV27 and TRBJ2-7; D is ambiguous. CDR3 bases: TGTGCCAGCAGTTTATCCTCCCCCATCAGCGCAACCTACGAGCAGTACTTC. It codes for CASSLSSPISATYEQYF.